The rows below give T cell receptor beta chains drawn from one sample of a study of beta chain features in type 1 diabetes. Produced via immunoSEQ multiplex PCR; TCRdb's table is partial and in-frame only. The top ten clones hold about 0.93% of a sample with around 280,000 clones, 8% of them seen once. Sequencing was carried out using central memory CD4+ T cells from blood. These receptors came from a woman in her late teens or twenties in good health. Both conserved end residues are part of each CDR3. Fields, in order: clone size, V gene, D gene, J gene, CDR3 protein, CDR3 DNA. D genes are given only for firm matches. For some rows the clone size is stated as once, few or many, or as a class when expanded; others skip it.

few	TRBV7-2	-	TRBJ1-2	CASSSAGMNYGYTF	TGTGCCAGCAGCTCCGCAGGGATGAACTATGGCTACACCTTC
-	TRBV6-6	-	TRBJ2-6	CASSRSAGANVLTF	TGTGCCAGCAGCCGGAGCGCTGGGGCCAACGTCCTGACTTTC
few	TRBV29-1	-	TRBJ1-1	CSVSGQMNTEAFF	TGCAGCGTTTCCGGACAGATGAACACTGAAGCTTTCTTT
few	TRBV15	-	TRBJ2-1	CATSRDRFGNEQFF	TGTGCCACCAGCAGAGATAGGTTTGGGAATGAGCAGTTCTTC
many	TRBV27	TRBD2	TRBJ2-1	CASSLRPSGVQLNEQFF	TGTGCCAGCAGTTTACGTCCCAGCGGGGTTCAATTAAATGAGCAGTTCTTC
-	TRBV7-3	-	TRBJ1-5	CASSSLRQFKDSNQPQHF	TGTGCCAGCAGCTCACTTCGACAGTTTAAAGATAGCAATCAGCCCCAGCATTTT
-	TRBV7-2	TRBD2	TRBJ2-1	CASSLAGGWNNEQFF	TGTGCCAGCAGCTTAGCGGGAGGGTGGAACAATGAGCAGTTCTTC
few	TRBV19	-	TRBJ2-7	CASSSPGDVTGEQYF	TGTGCCAGTAGTAGCCCCGGGGACGTCACTGGCGAGCAGTACTTC
few	TRBV23-1	TRBD1	TRBJ2-5	CASGRRGQEYF	TGCGCCAGCGGAAGACGGGGACAGGAGTACTTC
-	TRBV28	-	TRBJ1-1	CASRDQNTEAFF	TGTGCCAGTCGGGACCAGAACACTGAAGCTTTCTTT
many	TRBV28	-	TRBJ2-3	CASRGISTDTQYF	TGTGCCAGCAGAGGAATTAGCACAGATACGCAGTATTTT
few	TRBV5-4	TRBD1	TRBJ1-2	CASSSLDRGHGYTF	TGTGCCAGCAGCTCCCTAGACAGGGGACATGGCTACACCTTC
-	TRBV4-1	-	TRBJ2-2	CASSQGWRGVTGELFF	TGCGCCAGCAGCCAGGGCTGGAGGGGAGTAACCGGGGAGCTGTTTTTT
few	TRBV29-1	-	TRBJ2-5	CSVRTLQETQYF	TGCAGCGTGAGGACGCTGCAAGAGACCCAGTACTTC
many	TRBV7-2	-	TRBJ2-1	CASSLEQTSFEQFF	TGTGCCAGCAGCTTAGAACAGACCTCTTTTGAGCAGTTCTTC
-	TRBV9	-	TRBJ2-3	CASSVVQGRTDTQYF	TGTGCCAGCAGCGTAGTTCAGGGCAGGACAGATACGCAGTATTTT
-	TRBV28	-	TRBJ1-6	CASSLLGPYSPLHF	TGTGCCAGCAGTCTTCTCGGGCCCTATTCACCCCTCCACTTT
-	TRBV5-1	-	TRBJ1-5	CASSLGDGNQPQHF	TGCGCCAGCAGCTTGGGGGACGGCAATCAGCCCCAGCATTTT
-	TRBV25-1	TRBD1	TRBJ2-3	CASSGGLGGNAGIDTQYF	TGTGCCAGCAGTGGCGGTTTAGGGGGCAACGCTGGAATAGATACGCAGTATTTT
few	TRBV7-2	-	TRBJ2-3	CASSLMSMGTDTQYF	TGTGCCAGCAGCTTAATGTCGATGGGCACAGATACGCAGTATTTT
-	TRBV4-2	-	TRBJ2-1	CASSQDSGQRGGNEQFF	TGTGCCAGCAGCCAAGATAGCGGGCAGAGAGGGGGCAATGAGCAGTTCTTC
-	TRBV30	-	TRBJ1-5	CAWSTSAGVQPQHF	TGTGCCTGGAGTACTAGTGCCGGGGTTCAGCCCCAGCATTTT
-	TRBV5-4	TRBD1	TRBJ1-1	CASSPYRGPGNTEAFF	TGTGCCAGCAGCCCTTACAGGGGGCCGGGGAACACTGAAGCTTTCTTT
-	TRBV18	-	TRBJ1-1	CASSLSSTEAFF	TGTGCCAGCTCACTAAGTTCCACTGAAGCTTTCTTT
-	TRBV11-2	-	TRBJ1-2	CASSPLVPYGYTF	TGTGCCAGCAGCCCCCTCGTCCCATATGGCTACACCTTC
-	TRBV7-2	-	TRBJ1-1	CASSPKRGREAFF	TGTGCCAGCAGCCCCAAAAGAGGGCGGGAGGCTTTCTTT
-	TRBV15	-	TRBJ2-3	CATSRGRSRATDTQYF	TGTGCCACCAGCAGAGGACGAAGCAGAGCCACAGATACGCAGTATTTT
-	TRBV9	TRBD1	TRBJ1-2	CASSVVTGGHGYTF	TGTGCCAGCAGCGTCGTGACAGGGGGCCATGGCTACACCTTC
-	TRBV9	-	TRBJ2-1	CASSVESRGVRNEQFF	TGTGCCAGCAGCGTAGAGTCGCGGGGAGTCCGAAATGAGCAGTTCTTC
-	TRBV7-9	TRBD1	TRBJ1-5	CASSLTGGGNQPQHF	TGTGCCAGCAGCTTAACAGGGGGTGGCAATCAGCCCCAGCATTTT
few	TRBV28	TRBD1	TRBJ2-3	CASSPSTGGNTQYF	TGTGCCAGCAGTCCCTCGACAGGGGGGAATACGCAGTATTTT
-	TRBV11-2	-	TRBJ2-5	CASSPGRGEGTQYF	TGTGCCAGCAGCCCGGGGAGAGGAGAGGGGACCCAGTACTTC
few	TRBV19	-	TRBJ1-1	CASSTAGTAYTEAFF	TGTGCCAGTAGTACGGCCGGGACGGCTTACACTGAAGCTTTCTTT
few	TRBV5-4	TRBD2	TRBJ2-5	CASSYQTSGQETQYF	TGTGCCAGCAGCTACCAGACTAGCGGGCAAGAGACCCAGTACTTC
-	TRBV4-3	-	TRBJ1-5	CASSQDTLGGDQPQHF	TGCGCCAGCAGCCAAGATACCCTTGGCGGGGATCAGCCCCAGCATTTT
few	TRBV30	TRBD1	TRBJ2-5	CAWNLPQGAPRETQYF	TGTGCCTGGAATCTGCCCCAGGGGGCGCCTAGGGAGACCCAGTACTTC
-	TRBV6-5	-	TRBJ2-4	CASGGKAKNIQYF	TGTGCCAGCGGAGGTAAAGCCAAAAACATTCAGTACTTC